The 24 T cell receptor beta chains in this list originate from one sample, sequenced in a study of graft-versus-host responses after intestinal transplantation. Graft tissue processing released intraepithelial and lamina propria lymphocytes. Data came from immunoSEQ multiplex PCR; TCRdb stores just in-frame clones and leaves some out. The sample shows around 23,000 clones, around 76% of them seen only once. Sample: ileum tissue, taken 12 days after intestinal transplant. The receptors stem from a human patient who received an intestinal transplant, so some T cells may come from the graft donor.

The chain joins TRBV6-1 to TRBJ1-2; no firm D call. This CDR3 region has 16 residues. Germline CDR1 MNHNS, CDR2 SASEGT. V was shortened by 1 base and J by 3 bases, with 15 bases between the two germline ends. The CDR3 DNA reads as TGTGCCAGCAGTGAAGGATTGGGGAGCGGCTACTATGGCTACACCTTC. This gives the protein CASSEGLGSGYYGYTF.

The rearrangement joins TRBV7-2 to TRBJ1-1; the D is unclear. V was trimmed by 3 bases and J by 7 bases, leaving 12 bases between them. Germline-derived CDR1 and CDR2 are SGHTA and FQGNSA. There are 13 residues in the CDR3. CDR3 sequence (DNA): TGTGCCAGCAGCTTTGTACCAAGGAGTGAAGCTTTCTTT. It codes for CASSFVPRSEAFF.

CDR3 coding DNA: TGTGCCAGCAGCTCGTCGTCCGGAGACTACGAGCAGTACTTC. Amino acid sequence: CASSSSSGDYEQYF. V gene TRBV11-2 combines with J gene TRBJ2-7; D is unresolved. Germline CDR1 is SGHAT and CDR2 is FQNNGV. The germline V and J ends were trimmed by 4 bases and 3 bases, with 13 bases remaining between them. There are 14 residues in the CDR3.

J is TRBJ2-1 and V is TRBV5-6; 7 bases fit TRBD1. This CDR3 is 14 amino acids long. CDR1 is SGHDT and CDR2 is YYEEEE in the germline V gene. J gave up 4 bases and V 0 bases, and 1 base lay outside the gene matches. CDR3 loop: CASSLGDSYNEQFF. The CDR3 DNA is TGTGCCAGCAGCTTGGGGGACAGTTACAATGAGCAGTTCTTC.

The J gene is TRBJ2-1, the V gene TRBV13, with 7 bases that match TRBD1. The V and J ends lost 4 bases and 4 bases, in that order; junction bases with no gene match: 10. The CDR3 runs to 16 residues. CDR1 PRHDT and CDR2 FYEKMQ come from the germline V gene (reference sequence). The CDR3, as DNA: TGTGCCAGCAGCTCCCCCGGGACAGATATTTACAATGAGCAGTTCTTC. Its translation is CASSSPGTDIYNEQFF.

The rearrangement joins TRBV4-1 to TRBJ1-1; D is ambiguous. This CDR3 region has 15 residues. The V end was cut by 0 bases, the J end by 0 bases, with 8 bases between. From germline, CDR1 is MGHRA and CDR2 YSYEKL. The DNA of the CDR3 is TGCGCCAGCAGCCAAGACCCGGGGATGAACACTGAAGCTTTCTTT. Translating it yields CASSQDPGMNTEAFF.

The rearrangement uses TRBV5-8 and TRBJ1-2; 8 bases are shared with TRBD1. Germline values: CDR1 SGHTS, CDR2 YDEGEE. The CDR3 is 13 residues long. After removal of 4 bases from V and 7 bases from J, the junction contained 6 bases not matched to a gene. The CDR3 here is CASSLPGGFGYTF. The CDR3 DNA sequence: TGTGCCAGCAGCCTACCAGGGGGCTTTGGCTACACCTTC.

The chain joins TRBV6-5 to TRBJ2-7, with TRBD2 identical over 9 bases. Germline lookup yields CDR1 MNHEY and CDR2 SVGAGI. V lost 5 bases to trimming and J lost 3 bases; unmatched junction nucleotides: 8. CDR3 length: 15 residues. CDR3 in amino acids: CASSQNSGGLYEQYF. CDR3 nucleotides: TGTGCCAGCAGTCAAAATAGCGGGGGTCTCTACGAGCAGTACTTC.

The chain recombines TRBV7-6 with TRBJ2-2, with TRBD1 matching over 10 bases. The germline gives CDR1 SGHVS, CDR2 FNYEAQ. This CDR3 spans 16 amino acids. V was clipped by 3 bases and J by 3 bases; unmatched bases: 4. The CDR3 protein is CASSLLGQGYTGELFF. CDR3 DNA sequence: TGTGCCAGCAGCTTGTTGGGACAGGGGTACACCGGGGAGCTGTTTTTT.

The V call is TRBV13, the J call TRBJ1-1, with a tentative D call TRBD1 (5 bases). Per the germline V gene, CDR1 is PRHDT and CDR2 is FYEKMQ (reference sequence). The CDR3 extends over 15 amino acids. V was clipped by 10 bases and J by 5 bases, with 23 bases between them. The CDR3: CATVPESGYRTEAFF. The CDR3 DNA reads TGTGCCACTGTACCTGAATCAGGGTATAGAACTGAAGCTTTCTTT.

This chain links TRBV14 with TRBJ2-4; 9 bases agree with TRBD1. CDR3 length: 16 amino acids. The germline CDR1 and CDR2 sequences are SGHDN and FVKESK. After removal of 6 bases from V and 0 bases from J, the junction contained 6 bases not matched to a gene. CDR3 residues: CASSIDRGGAKNIQYF. The CDR3 DNA follows: TGTGCCAGCAGTATCGACAGGGGGGGAGCCAAAAACATTCAGTACTTC.

The rearrangement uses TRBV6-5 and TRBJ1-5; D call uncertain. The V gene lost 4 bases and the J gene lost 7 bases, with 14 bases spanning the gap. Germline CDR1 reads MNHEY; CDR2 reads SVGAGI. This CDR3 region has 14 residues. This chain's CDR3 is CASSFRGSGQPQHF. The CDR3 bases are TGTGCCAGCAGTTTTAGAGGGTCGGGACAGCCCCAGCATTTT.

V and J are TRBV7-9 and TRBJ1-1; TRBD1 aligns across 7 bases. There are 14 residues in the CDR3. V gave up 3 bases and J gave up 3 bases; unmatched junction bases: 4. Germline V gene sequence: CDR1 SEHNR, CDR2 FQNEAQ (reference sequence). Here the CDR3 reads CASSFQGVDTEAFF. CDR3 coding DNA: TGTGCCAGCAGCTTTCAGGGGGTGGACACTGAAGCTTTCTTT.

J is TRBJ2-2 and V is TRBV4-3; D gene ambiguous. The germline V and J ends were trimmed by 4 bases and 4 bases, with 7 bases remaining between them. Germline V gene sequence: CDR1 LGHNA, CDR2 YSLEER. The CDR3 sequence is 13 residues long. The CDR3 DNA reads TGCGCCAGCAGCCTGTCGAGCACCGGGGAGCTGTTTTTT. Protein sequence: CASSLSSTGELFF.

This clone was observed once. The chain carries TRBV28 and TRBJ1-5; no reliable D call. This CDR3 has 15 residues. Germline CDR1 MDHEN, CDR2 SYDVKM. V lost 2 bases and J lost 4, with 12 bases in between. CDR3 loop: CASSLLLGVNQPQHF. For the CDR3, the DNA is TGTGCCAGCAGTTTACTTTTAGGAGTTAATCAGCCCCAGCATTTT.

V gene TRBV14 combines with J gene TRBJ1-1; D is uncertain. Germline V CDR1 and CDR2: SGHDN, FVKESK. V shed 5 bases and J shed 0 bases, with 10 bases lying between them. The CDR3 spans 14 residues. Here the CDR3 DNA reads TGTGCCAGCAGCAAAGCCGGGATGAACACTGAAGCTTTCTTT. Protein: CASSKAGMNTEAFF.

V is TRBV4-3 and J is TRBJ2-2, with D maybe TRBD2 (6 bases). CDR1 LGHNA and CDR2 YSLEER come from the germline V gene. V lost 0 bases to trimming and J lost 5 bases, with 28 bases between them. The CDR3 extends over 21 amino acids. The CDR3: CASSQDPLPYGGTYPTGELFF. The CDR3 coding sequence is TGCGCCAGCAGCCAAGATCCCCTCCCATATGGCGGGACCTACCCGACCGGGGAGCTGTTTTTT.

DNA of the CDR3: TGTGCCAGTAGTACGGGGGACAGGGGACCCTACGAGCAGTACTTC. Translated, it gives CASSTGDRGPYEQYF. The rearrangement joins TRBV19 to TRBJ2-7, with 10 bases identical to TRBD1. Trimming removed 4 bases from V and 2 bases from J; junction bases left unmatched: 5. Germline V gene data show CDR1 as LNHDA and CDR2 as SQIVND (reference sequence). This CDR3 region has 15 residues.

The genes are TRBV19 and TRBJ1-2, with 7 bases aligning to TRBD1. Germline V gene data show CDR1 as LNHDA and CDR2 as SQIVND (reference sequence). The V and J ends lost 10 bases and 8 bases, in that order; junction bases with no gene match: 7. The CDR3 length is 11 residues. The chain's CDR3 is CATRQGGGYTF. DNA of the CDR3: TGTGCCACCAGACAGGGCGGCGGCTACACCTTC.

This clone was seen once. This rearrangement joins TRBV27 to TRBJ2-5, with 8 positions matching TRBD2. V shed 4 bases and J 5 bases; nucleotides not matched to a gene: 9. From germline, CDR1 is MNHEY and CDR2 SMNVEV (reference sequence). The CDR3 covers 15 residues. The CDR3 sequence: CASSSRASGSETQYF. In nucleotides, the CDR3 is TGTGCCAGCAGTTCCAGGGCTAGCGGGTCGGAGACCCAGTACTTC.

The chain links TRBV7-9 to TRBJ2-1; the D gene is possibly TRBD1 (7 bases). The germline V gene has CDR1 SEHNR and CDR2 FQNEAQ (reference sequence). The CDR3 is made up of 16 amino acids. V lost 4 bases to trimming and J lost 4 bases, with 17 bases between them. The CDR3 loop is CASSSLEAGGYNEQFF. The CDR3 region has the DNA TGTGCCAGCAGCTCCTTGGAGGCAGGGGGGTACAATGAGCAGTTCTTC.

This clone was found once. The V gene is TRBV6-6, the J gene TRBJ1-1, with 8 positions matching TRBD1. V shed 0 bases and J 11 bases; nucleotides not matched to a gene: 5. There are 13 residues in the CDR3. Germline CDR1 MNHNY, CDR2 SVGAGI (reference sequence). The DNA for the CDR3 is TGTGCCAGCAGTTACTCGACAGGGGCGAGGGCTTTCTTT. Amino acid sequence: CASSYSTGARAFF.

The gene calls are TRBV7-2 and TRBJ2-7, with TRBD1 matching 10 bases. CDR1 and CDR2 from the germline V gene are SGHTA and FQGNSA. V lost 5 bases, J lost 7 bases, and 17 bases stayed unmatched. CDR3 length: 17 amino acids. In DNA form, the CDR3 reads TGTGCCAGCAGCCATTATACCAGACAGGGGGCCTCGGGGGAGCAGTACTTC. Translating it yields CASSHYTRQGASGEQYF.

The rearrangement links TRBV29-1 to TRBJ2-5, with 7 bases aligning to TRBD2. Unmatched junction bases numbered 7, after V lost 1 base and J lost 5 bases. This CDR3 has 14 amino acids. Germline CDR1 SQVTM, CDR2 ANQGSEA. CDR3 sequence reads: CSVEAAGERETQYF. The CDR3, as DNA: TGCAGCGTTGAAGCGGCGGGGGAAAGGGAGACCCAGTACTTC.